Below, 25 T cell receptor beta chains from the same sample are listed, as sequenced in a study of T-cell reconstitution after alpha-beta-depleted transplantation in children. The authors prepared the TCRbeta library with unique molecular identifiers. TCRdb passed the PCR reads through MiXCR, listing each CDR3 protein once. The sample records 500,000 to 600,000 distinct CDR3 sequences, 15% to 20% being singletons. The specimen was PBMCs from the stem cell graft donor, collected from the stem cell graft. The receptors here all came from a human donor who donated a stem cell graft to a child with acute lymphoblastic leukemia.

This clonotype appeared many times. A junction boundary mismatches the germline segment, possibly from a read error. The genes are TRBV5-1 and TRBJ1-5; D gene unclear. The CDR3 runs to 15 residues. Per the germline V gene, CDR1 is SGHRS and CDR2 is YFSETQ. Written as DNA, the CDR3 is TGTGCCAGCAGTTTGGCTGGGGATAGCAATCAGCCCCAGCATTTT. Protein product: CASSLAGDSNQPQHF.

This clonotype was detected a few times. The chain recombines TRBV27 with TRBJ2-3, with D maybe TRBD1 (6 bases). V lost 0 bases and J lost 2, with 12 bases in between. This CDR3 region has 16 residues. The V gene's germline CDR1 is MNHEY and CDR2 SMNVEV (reference sequence). CDR3 sequence reads: CASSLSATGYTDTQYF. For the CDR3, the DNA is TGTGCCAGCAGTTTATCGGCGACAGGTTACACAGATACGCAGTATTTT.

The sample holds a few counts of this clonotype. The gene calls are TRBV12-3 or TRBV12-4 and TRBJ2-4, with D tentatively TRBD1 or TRBD2 (6 bases each). The CDR3 has 16 residues. Deletions cut 7 bases from V and 1 base from J, with 17 bases between. CDR3 coding DNA: TGTGCCAGCACCCCGAGGGGGGCAGGGGCCAAAAACATTCAGTACTTC. Translation: CASTPRGAGAKNIQYF.

The chain uses TRBV3-1 and TRBJ2-1; 13 nucleotides line up with TRBD2. The CDR3 totals 15 residues. V lost 8 bases and J lost 9; bases outside the gene matches: 10. Germline-derived CDR1 and CDR2 are LGHDT and YNNKEL (reference sequence). CDR3 loop: CASCPSGLAGIEQFF. CDR3 bases: TGTGCCAGCTGCCCATCGGGACTAGCGGGAATTGAGCAGTTCTTC.

V is TRBV7-8 and J is TRBJ2-2, with TRBD2 identical over 7 bases. The V gene end was trimmed by 5 bases and the J gene end by 4 bases; junction bases not matched to a gene: 16. CDR1 and CDR2 from the germline V gene are SGHVS and FQNEAQ. CDR3 size: 18 residues. The chain's CDR3 is CASSKEAREGDGTGELFF. CDR3 bases: TGTGCCAGCAGCAAGGAGGCGAGGGAGGGAGACGGCACCGGGGAGCTGTTTTTT.

This clonotype has just a few counts. The chain has TRBV4-1 and TRBJ2-2; D might be TRBD1 or TRBD2, each matching 6 bases. From germline, CDR1 is MGHRA and CDR2 YSYEKL. This CDR3 is built from 18 residues. V was pared by 1 base and J by 2 bases, with 17 bases between. The CDR3 region has the DNA TGCGCCAGCAGCCAAGTAATAGGGGGAGGAGCCAACACCGGGGAGCTGTTTTTT. Its protein is CASSQVIGGGANTGELFF.

This clonotype was detected only a few times. V is TRBV5-1 and J is TRBJ1-2; D perhaps matches TRBD1 (5 bases). V lost 1 base and J lost 2, with 15 bases in between. The CDR3 sequence is 16 residues long. The germline V gene encodes CDR1 SGHRS and CDR2 YFSETQ. The CDR3 DNA sequence: TGCGCCAGCAGCTTGACCAGGGAAGGAATGAACTATGGCTACACCTTC. Protein sequence: CASSLTREGMNYGYTF.

This clonotype was counted a few times. V gene TRBV19 combines with J gene TRBJ2-7; D might be TRBD1 (5 bases). V lost 1 base, J lost 0 bases, and 10 bases lay in between. Germline-derived CDR1 and CDR2 are LNHDA and SQIVND (reference sequence). This CDR3 spans 15 amino acids. The CDR3 DNA reads as TGTGCCAGTAGTATAGGACAGACCCCCTCCTACGAGCAGTACTTC. Amino acids: CASSIGQTPSYEQYF.

This clonotype was counted between two and nine times. The J gene is TRBJ2-1, the V gene TRBV5-1; 8 bases are a match to TRBD2. The germline V gene has CDR1 SGHRS and CDR2 YFSETQ. The V and J ends lost 3 bases and 9 bases, in that order; junction bases with no gene match: 17. This CDR3 region has 17 residues. CDR3 nucleotides: TGCGCCAGCAGCTCCTGGCCAGAAGCGGGAGATAAGGGTGAGCAGTTCTTC. Residues: CASSSWPEAGDKGEQFF.

This clonotype was observed many times. The chain uses TRBV5-1 and TRBJ2-7; 12 nucleotides match TRBD1. Germline trimming cut 4 bases from V and 4 bases from J; bases unmatched to any gene: 6. This CDR3 is built from 15 residues. Germline assignment: CDR1 SGHRS and CDR2 YFSETQ. The CDR3 region has the DNA TGCGCCAGCAGCACCGGGACAGGGGGCGGGTACGAGCAGTACTTC. Translated: CASSTGTGGGYEQYF.

The chain is built from TRBV20-1 and TRBJ2-7, with D maybe TRBD2 (6 bases). This CDR3 region has 14 residues. V gave up 6 bases and J gave up 3 bases, with 18 bases separating them. The germline gives CDR1 DFQATT, CDR2 SNEGSKA (reference sequence). In nucleotides, the CDR3 is TGCAGTGCAAGCAAAGTAGCGGAATACTACGAGCAGTACTTC. It is translated as CSASKVAEYYEQYF.

This clonotype was observed a few times. V gene TRBV7-3 combines with J gene TRBJ2-3; TRBD1 might be the D (5 bases). Germline V gene sequence: CDR1 SGHTA, CDR2 FQGTGA. V was pared by 4 bases and J by 2 bases, with 13 bases between. The CDR3 runs 15 residues. CDR3 DNA: TGTGCCAGCAGCTCGCCCGAAGGGGCCACAGATACGCAGTATTTT. Its translation is CASSSPEGATDTQYF.

This rearrangement joins TRBV6-1 to TRBJ1-2, with 7 bases lining up with TRBD1. Germline V gene lookup returns CDR1 MNHNS and CDR2 SASEGT. The CDR3 covers 14 residues. Unmatched junction bases numbered 11, after V lost 7 bases and J lost 6 bases. The CDR3 sequence: CASTPAGTDHGYTF. The CDR3 nucleotides read TGTGCCAGCACGCCAGCAGGGACAGACCATGGCTACACCTTC.

The chain is built from TRBV6-6 and TRBJ1-1, with 8 bases that match TRBD1. The CDR3 contains 13 residues. Germline CDR1 reads MNHNY; CDR2 reads SVGAGI (reference sequence). Trimming removed 8 bases from V and 3 bases from J; junction bases left unmatched: 5. This CDR3 reads CASRQGFDTEAFF. The DNA of the CDR3 is TGTGCCAGCCGACAGGGGTTCGACACTGAAGCTTTCTTT.

The genes are TRBV24-1 and TRBJ2-5, with D perhaps TRBD1 (6 bases). Germline assignment: CDR1 KGHDR and CDR2 SFDVKD. The CDR3 has 15 amino acids. The ends were cut back, 3 bases at V and 2 bases at J, with 12 bases in the middle. CDR3 bases: TGTGCCACCAGTGATCCCCGGGACACACAAGAGACCCAGTACTTC. Residues: CATSDPRDTQETQYF.

This clonotype has more than one count but fewer than ten. V gene TRBV29-1 combines with J gene TRBJ2-2, with TRBD2 matching over 7 bases. This CDR3 has 16 residues. Germline V CDR1 and CDR2: SQVTM, ANQGSEA. With 3 bases clipped from V and 0 bases from J, the junction kept 7 bases outside the gene matches. The chain's CDR3 is CSVDQDGRSNTGELFF. CDR3 coding DNA: TGCAGCGTTGATCAGGACGGGAGGTCGAACACCGGGGAGCTGTTTTTT.

This sequence joins TRBV5-1 and TRBJ1-2, with no clear D. The CDR3 spans 13 residues. V shed 4 bases and J shed 3 bases, with 10 bases lying between them. Germline CDR1 reads SGHRS; CDR2 reads YFSETQ. This CDR3 is CASSGATDYGYTF. CDR3 sequence (DNA): TGCGCCAGCAGCGGAGCAACCGACTATGGCTACACCTTC.

CDR3 sequence (DNA): TGCGCCAGCAGCTTCTACCTAAAAGCCGGGGAGCTGTTTTTT. Protein product: CASSFYLKAGELFF. The chain uses TRBV5-1 and TRBJ2-2, with D hard to call. This CDR3 region has 14 residues. Trimming cost V 2 bases and J 6 bases, with 11 bases left between them. Germline V CDR1 and CDR2: SGHRS, YFSETQ.

The rearrangement uses TRBV7-9 and TRBJ2-7, with 7 bases lining up with TRBD1. Germline V CDR1 and CDR2: SEHNR, FQNEAQ (reference sequence). J lost 3 bases, V lost 3 bases, and 8 bases had no gene match. This CDR3 is built from 15 residues. In nucleotides, the CDR3 is TGTGCCAGCAGCTTGGGGACAGCGTTATTCTACGAGCAGTACTTC. Protein product: CASSLGTALFYEQYF.

The chain employs TRBV29-1 and TRBJ2-7; D possibly matches TRBD1 or TRBD2 (5 bases each). Germline V gene lookup returns CDR1 SQVTM and CDR2 ANQGSEA. V was cut by 6 bases and J by 6 bases, with 18 bases left in between. The length of the CDR3 is 13 residues. CDR3: CSVPTALAGEQYF. The CDR3 region has the DNA TGCAGCGTACCGACAGCTCTAGCTGGCGAGCAGTACTTC.

V usage is TRBV7-2 and J usage is TRBJ1-5; D not certain. This CDR3 contains 13 residues. CDR1 and CDR2 (germline): SGHTA, FQGNSA. Trimming stripped 5 bases from V and 11 bases from J, with 16 bases between. The CDR3 DNA is TGTGCCAGCAGCCCATGGGCCGATCGAGCCCAGCATTTT. Translated, it gives CASSPWADRAQHF.

This chain connects TRBV12-3 or TRBV12-4 to TRBJ1-2; D remains unclear. The CDR3 sequence is 17 residues long. V lost 6 bases and J 2 bases, leaving 22 bases between the germline ends. The CDR3 DNA sequence: TGTGCCAGCAGCTTTACCCCGGACGCTATATTGAACTATGGCTACACCTTC. This sequence encodes CASSFTPDAILNYGYTF.

The chain recombines TRBV29-1 with TRBJ2-3, with 7 positions matching TRBD2. The CDR3 contains 14 residues. V was clipped by 5 bases and J by 0 bases; unmatched bases: 5. CDR1 is SQVTM, CDR2 ANQGSEA, per germline. The CDR3 is CSVQSSGSTDTQYF. The CDR3 coding sequence is TGCAGCGTTCAGTCTAGCGGTAGCACAGATACGCAGTATTTT.

This clonotype has a handful of counts. The genes are TRBV12-3 or TRBV12-4 and TRBJ2-5; 8 nucleotides match TRBD1. With 5 bases clipped from V and 4 bases from J, the junction kept 9 bases outside the gene matches. The CDR3 loop spans 15 amino acids. The CDR3 nucleotides read TGTGCCAGCAGTCCCCAGGGGGCGGGGCTAGAGACCCAGTACTTC. Its protein product is CASSPQGAGLETQYF.

The V gene is TRBV5-1, the J gene TRBJ1-1, with a possible D match to TRBD1 (5 bases). The CDR3 contains 15 residues. Germline V lookup: CDR1 SGHRS, CDR2 YFSETQ. V was pared by 0 bases and J by 4 bases, with 13 bases between. Written as DNA, the CDR3 is TGCGCCAGCAGCTTGGCCCGGGGCTCGGGCACTGAAGCTTTCTTT. It translates to CASSLARGSGTEAFF.